The sequence of this T cell receptor (beta chain) was determined in a study of PD-L1 blockade in urothelial cancer. About the research overall: In the patient group, about 90% of the roughly 29 were males with bladder-origin urothelial cancer. The study recovered a median of roughly 150,000 T cells per blood sample. Of prior chemotherapy regimens, patients had received between 0 and 3. Study-wide points: Clones that were tumor-associated expanded more in the blood of durable-benefit patients at 3 weeks.

To note about this clone: Its antigen is still unknown.

V was shortened by 5 bases and J by 7 bases, with 17 bases between the two germline ends. The CDR3 has 14 residues. Germline V gives CDR1 LNHDA, CDR2 SQIVND (reference sequence). Libraries were prepared by immunoSEQ multiplex PCR; TCRdb keeps only in-frame clonotypes and omits some of them. The profile shows 15,000 to 20,000 clones, about four fifths of them singletons. Time point defined: peripheral blood 6 weeks after treatment start. This clonotype was sampled from a man aged 45-60 years with urothelial cancer. The starting material was PBMCs, obtained around atezolizumab (anti-PD-L1) treatment. The V gene is TRBV19, the J gene TRBJ1-1; TRBD1 might be the D (6 bases). The CDR3 DNA sequence: TGTGCCAGTAGTCCTGGGGGGGGGCGGAGTGAAGCTTTCTTT. It specifies CASSPGGGRSEAFF. Supplemented by reference TRBV19 and TRBJ1-1, the full variable domain reads DGGITQSPKYLFRKEGQNVTLSCEQNLNHDAMYWYRQDPGQGLRLIYYSQIVNDFQKGDIAEGYSVSREKKESFPLTVTSAQKNPTAFYLCASSPGGGRSEAFFGQGTRLTVV.